This T cell receptor (beta chain) emerged from a study of shared clonotypes between healthy human individuals. CDR3 length: 16 amino acids. The junction had 5 bases not matched to a gene; V was cut back by 0 bases and J by 5 bases. Germline lookup yields CDR1 KGHSH and CDR2 LQKENI. TCRdb keeps only in-frame clones here, not all; method: immunoSEQ multiplex PCR. Of a few million clones listed, more than 80% were seen once; the top ten hold around 0.14%. Notes on the study in general: Researchers sampled blood only, noting tissue repertoires likely differ.

This clone occurred a few times. The antigen remains unidentified. This rearrangement joins TRBV18 to TRBJ2-2; TRBD1 matches at 8 bases. This clonotype was sampled from a man aged 18 to 29 in good health. Sequencing used naive CD4+ T cells sorted from blood. Regarding subset: CD45RA+ positively selected. CDR3 region: CASSPPGQVVTGELFF. The CDR3 DNA is TGTGCCAGCTCACCACCGGGACAGGTTGTGACCGGGGAGCTGTTTTTT.